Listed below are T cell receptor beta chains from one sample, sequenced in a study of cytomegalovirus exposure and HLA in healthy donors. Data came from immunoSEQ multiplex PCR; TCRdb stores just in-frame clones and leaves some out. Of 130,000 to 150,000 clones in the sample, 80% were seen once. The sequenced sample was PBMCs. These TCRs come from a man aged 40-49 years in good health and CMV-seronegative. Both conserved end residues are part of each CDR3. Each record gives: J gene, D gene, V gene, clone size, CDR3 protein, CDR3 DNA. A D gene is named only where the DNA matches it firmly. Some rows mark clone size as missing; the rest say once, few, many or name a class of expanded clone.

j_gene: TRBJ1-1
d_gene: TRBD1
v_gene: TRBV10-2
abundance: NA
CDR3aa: CASNRGSGTEAFF
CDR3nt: TGCGCCAGTAACAGGGGGTCGGGCACTGAAGCTTTCTTT

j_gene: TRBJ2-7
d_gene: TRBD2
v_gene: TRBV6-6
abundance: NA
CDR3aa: CASSYSSPSGSYEQYF
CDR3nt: TGTGCCAGCAGTTACTCGTCCCCTAGCGGTTCCTACGAGCAGTACTTC

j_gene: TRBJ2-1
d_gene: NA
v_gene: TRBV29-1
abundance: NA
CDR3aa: CSVAYNRGGDNEQFF
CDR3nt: TGCAGCGTTGCTTACAACAGGGGGGGAGACAATGAGCAGTTCTTC

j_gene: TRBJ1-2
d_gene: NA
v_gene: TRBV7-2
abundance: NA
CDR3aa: CASSPPGQNYGYTF
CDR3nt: TGTGCCAGCAGCCCCCCGGGACAAAACTATGGCTACACCTTC

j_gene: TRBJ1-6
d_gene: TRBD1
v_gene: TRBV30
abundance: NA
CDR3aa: CAWRIWDRVNSPLHF
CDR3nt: TGTGCCTGGAGAATCTGGGACAGAGTGAATTCACCCCTCCACTTT

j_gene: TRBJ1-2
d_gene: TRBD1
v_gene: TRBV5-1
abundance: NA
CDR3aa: CASSLDLSGTGWENYGYTF
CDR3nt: TGCGCCAGCAGCTTGGACCTTTCCGGGACAGGGTGGGAAAACTATGGCTACACCTTC

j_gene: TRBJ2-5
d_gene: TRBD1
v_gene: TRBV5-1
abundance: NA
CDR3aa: CASSYTDRYQETQYF
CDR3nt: TGCGCCAGCAGCTATACGGACAGGTACCAAGAGACCCAGTACTTC

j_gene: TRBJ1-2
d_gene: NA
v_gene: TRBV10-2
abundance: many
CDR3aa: CASSERTDYGYTF
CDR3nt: TGCGCCAGCAGTGAGCGAACGGACTATGGCTACACCTTC

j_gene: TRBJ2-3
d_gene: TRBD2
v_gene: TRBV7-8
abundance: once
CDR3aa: CASSLVTSGVSTDTQYF
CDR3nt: TGTGCCAGCAGCTTAGTAACTAGCGGGGTTAGCACAGATACGCAGTATTTT

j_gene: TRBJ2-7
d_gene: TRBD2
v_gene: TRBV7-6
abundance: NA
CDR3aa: CASSRGLAGSSYEQYF
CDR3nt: TGTGCCAGCAGCCGAGGACTAGCGGGTTCCTCCTACGAGCAGTACTTC

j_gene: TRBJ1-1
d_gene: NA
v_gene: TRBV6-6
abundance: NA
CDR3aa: CASSLPTTVNTEAFF
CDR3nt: TGTGCCAGCAGTTTACCTACGACAGTGAACACTGAAGCTTTCTTT

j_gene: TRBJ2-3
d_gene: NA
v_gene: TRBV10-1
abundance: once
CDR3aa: CASSEDPVSTDTQYF
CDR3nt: TGCGCCAGCAGTGAGGATCCAGTTAGCACAGATACGCAGTATTTT

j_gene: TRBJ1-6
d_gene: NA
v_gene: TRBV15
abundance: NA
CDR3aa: CATSGSTGDNSPLHF
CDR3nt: TGTGCCACCAGCGGCTCGACAGGTGATAATTCACCCCTCCACTTT

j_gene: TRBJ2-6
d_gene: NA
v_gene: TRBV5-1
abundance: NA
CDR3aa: CASSLGLDPGANVLTF
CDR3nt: TGCGCCAGCAGCTTGGGACTTGATCCTGGGGCCAACGTCCTGACTTTC

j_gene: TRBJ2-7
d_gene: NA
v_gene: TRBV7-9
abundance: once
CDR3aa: CASSSQGVSYEQYF
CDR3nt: TGTGCCAGCAGCTCACAGGGTGTCTCCTACGAGCAGTACTTC

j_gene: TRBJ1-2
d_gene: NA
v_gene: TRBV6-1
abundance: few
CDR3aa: CASSTGFYGYTF
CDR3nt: TGTGCCAGCAGCACAGGTTTTTATGGCTACACCTTC

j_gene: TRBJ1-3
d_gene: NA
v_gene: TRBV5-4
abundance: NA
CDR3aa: CASSRAGVNSGNTIYF
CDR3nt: TGTGCCAGCAGCCGCGCGGGGGTAAACTCTGGAAACACCATATATTTT

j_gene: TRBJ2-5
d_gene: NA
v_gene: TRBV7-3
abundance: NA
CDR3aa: CASSPAGAQETQYF
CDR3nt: TGTGCCAGCAGCCCTGCCGGAGCCCAAGAGACCCAGTACTTC

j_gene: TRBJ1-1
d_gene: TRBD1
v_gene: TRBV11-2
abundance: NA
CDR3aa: CASSMGQGGRTEAFF
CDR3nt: TGTGCCAGCAGCATGGGACAGGGGGGACGGACTGAAGCTTTCTTT

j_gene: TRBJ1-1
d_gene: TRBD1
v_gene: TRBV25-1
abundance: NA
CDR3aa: CASRASGTGLNTEAFF
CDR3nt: TGTGCCAGCAGGGCCTCCGGGACAGGGCTGAACACTGAAGCTTTCTTT

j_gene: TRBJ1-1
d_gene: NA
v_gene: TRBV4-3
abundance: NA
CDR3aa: CASSQVAGNTEAFF
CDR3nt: TGCGCCAGCAGCCAAGTGGCAGGGAACACTGAAGCTTTCTTT

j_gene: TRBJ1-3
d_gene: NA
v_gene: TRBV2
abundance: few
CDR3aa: CASSDPRGQSGNTIYF
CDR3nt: TGTGCCAGCAGTGACCCTCGTGGACAGTCTGGAAACACCATATATTTT

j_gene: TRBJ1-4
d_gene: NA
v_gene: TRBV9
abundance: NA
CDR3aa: CASSPYSELNEKLFF
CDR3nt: TGTGCCAGCAGCCCCTATAGTGAATTAAATGAAAAACTGTTTTTT

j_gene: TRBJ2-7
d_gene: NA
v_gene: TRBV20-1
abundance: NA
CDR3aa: CSARSPGEQYF
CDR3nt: TGCAGTGCCCGAAGCCCGGGCGAGCAGTACTTC

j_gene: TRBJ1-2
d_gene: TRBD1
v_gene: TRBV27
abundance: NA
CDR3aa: CASRTGNYGYTF
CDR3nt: TGTGCCAGCAGGACAGGGAACTATGGCTACACCTTC

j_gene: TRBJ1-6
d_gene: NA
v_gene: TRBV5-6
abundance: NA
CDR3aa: CASRSRGLSNSPLHF
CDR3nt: TGTGCCAGCAGAAGTAGGGGCTTAAGTAATTCACCCCTCCACTTT

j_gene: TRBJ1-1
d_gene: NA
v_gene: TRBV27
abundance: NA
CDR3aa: CASSLFGGTEAFF
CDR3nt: TGTGCCAGCAGTTTATTCGGAGGGACTGAAGCTTTCTTT

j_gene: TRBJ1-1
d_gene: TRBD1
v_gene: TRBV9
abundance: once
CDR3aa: CASSLGQGGTEAFF
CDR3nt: TGTGCCAGCAGCCTAGGACAGGGAGGCACTGAAGCTTTCTTT

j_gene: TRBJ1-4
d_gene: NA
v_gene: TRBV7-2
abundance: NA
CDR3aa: CASSLDRATNEKLFF
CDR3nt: TGTGCCAGCAGCTTAGACCGGGCAACTAATGAAAAACTGTTTTTT

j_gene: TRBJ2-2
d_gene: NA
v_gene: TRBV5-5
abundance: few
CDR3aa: CASSLQTQGPTGELFF
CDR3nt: TGTGCCAGCAGCTTACAGACCCAGGGCCCCACCGGGGAGCTGTTTTTT

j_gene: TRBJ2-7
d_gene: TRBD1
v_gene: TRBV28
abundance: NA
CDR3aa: CASTDYPGQGGSEQYF
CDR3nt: TGTGCCAGCACTGATTACCCGGGACAGGGTGGGTCCGAGCAGTACTTC

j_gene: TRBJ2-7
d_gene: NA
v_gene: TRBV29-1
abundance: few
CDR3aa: CSVQEGASYEQYF
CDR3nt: TGCAGCGTTCAGGAGGGGGCATCGTACGAGCAGTACTTC

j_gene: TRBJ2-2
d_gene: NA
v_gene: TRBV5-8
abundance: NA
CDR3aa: CANEHGTGSRTGELFF
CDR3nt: TGTGCCAACGAGCATGGCACCGGGTCTAGGACCGGGGAGCTGTTTTTT

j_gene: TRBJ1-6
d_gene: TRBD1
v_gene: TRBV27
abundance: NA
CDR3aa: CASRPRGNINNSPLHF
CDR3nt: TGTGCCAGCAGGCCCAGGGGGAACATTAATAATTCACCCCTCCACTTT

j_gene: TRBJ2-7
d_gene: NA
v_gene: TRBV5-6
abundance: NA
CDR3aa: CASNILYGEQYF
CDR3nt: TGTGCCAGCAATATTCTGTACGGTGAGCAGTACTTC

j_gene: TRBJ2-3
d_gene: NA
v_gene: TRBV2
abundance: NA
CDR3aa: CASTDSLPTDTQYF
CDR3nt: TGTGCCAGCACAGACAGTCTCCCCACAGATACGCAGTATTTT

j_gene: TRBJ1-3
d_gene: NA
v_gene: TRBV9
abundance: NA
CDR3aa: CASSVEWGQRNTIYF
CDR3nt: TGTGCCAGCAGCGTAGAGTGGGGCCAACGAAACACCATATATTTT

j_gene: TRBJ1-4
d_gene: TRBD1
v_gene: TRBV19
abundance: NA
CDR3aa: CASSKTGGEKLFF
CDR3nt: TGTGCCAGTAGTAAGACAGGGGGCGAAAAACTGTTTTTT

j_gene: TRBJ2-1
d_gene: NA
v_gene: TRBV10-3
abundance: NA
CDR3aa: CAPINRFSYNEQFF
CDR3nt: TGTGCCCCGATCAACCGGTTCTCCTACAATGAGCAGTTCTTC

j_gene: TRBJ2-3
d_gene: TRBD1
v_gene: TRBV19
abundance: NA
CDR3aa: CASSPTGITDTQYF
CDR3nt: TGTGCCAGTAGTCCGACAGGGATCACAGATACGCAGTATTTT

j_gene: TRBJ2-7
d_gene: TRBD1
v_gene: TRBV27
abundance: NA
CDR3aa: CASSAGQGTFYYEQYF
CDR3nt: TGTGCCAGCAGTGCGGGACAGGGGACTTTCTACTACGAGCAGTACTTC

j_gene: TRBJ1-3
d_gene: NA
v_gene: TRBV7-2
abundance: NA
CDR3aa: CASSFGQGTFSGNTIYF
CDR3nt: TGTGCCAGCAGCTTCGGGCAGGGGACATTCTCTGGAAACACCATATATTTT

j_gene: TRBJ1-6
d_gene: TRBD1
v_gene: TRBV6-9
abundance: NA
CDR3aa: CARLLSLTGQGVGSYNSPLHF
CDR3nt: TGTGCCAGATTGCTCTCCCTTACGGGACAGGGGGTAGGCTCCTATAATTCACCCCTCCACTTT

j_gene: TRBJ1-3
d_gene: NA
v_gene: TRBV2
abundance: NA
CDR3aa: CASINRDLLSGNTIYF
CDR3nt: TGTGCCAGCATCAACAGGGATCTCCTCTCTGGAAACACCATATATTTT

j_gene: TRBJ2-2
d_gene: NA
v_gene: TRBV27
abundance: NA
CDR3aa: CASSLGRGRNTGELFF
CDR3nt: TGTGCCAGCAGTTTGGGTCGGGGGAGGAACACCGGGGAGCTGTTTTTT

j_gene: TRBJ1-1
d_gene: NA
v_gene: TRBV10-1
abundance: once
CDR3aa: CASSGSGAGTEAFF
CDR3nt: TGCGCCAGCAGTGGCTCAGGGGCCGGCACTGAAGCTTTCTTT

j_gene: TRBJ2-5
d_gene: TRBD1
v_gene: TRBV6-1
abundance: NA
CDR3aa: CASSRVYRGGETQYF
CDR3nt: TGTGCCAGCAGTAGGGTTTACAGGGGTGGGGAGACCCAGTACTTC

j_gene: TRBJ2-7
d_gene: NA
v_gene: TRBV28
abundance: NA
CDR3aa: CASSFPLREQYF
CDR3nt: TGTGCCAGCAGTTTCCCCTTGAGGGAGCAGTACTTC

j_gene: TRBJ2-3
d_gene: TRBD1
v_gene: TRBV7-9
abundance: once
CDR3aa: CASSLRDRESLWATDTQYF
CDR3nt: TGTGCCAGCAGCTTAAGGGACAGGGAGTCCCTCTGGGCTACAGATACGCAGTATTTT

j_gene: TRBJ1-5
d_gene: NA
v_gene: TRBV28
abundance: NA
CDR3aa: CASSLDRRNQPQHF
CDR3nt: TGTGCCAGCAGTTTGGACAGACGCAATCAGCCCCAGCATTTT

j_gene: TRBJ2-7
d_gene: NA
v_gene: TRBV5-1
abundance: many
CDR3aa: CASSVRPTEQYF
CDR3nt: TGCGCCAGCAGCGTCAGGCCTACCGAGCAGTACTTC